A single sample is the source of the 9 T cell receptor beta chains below, sequenced in a study of blood T cell repertoires in COVID-19. Sequencing was performed with immunoSEQ multiplex PCR; in TCRdb, only in-frame clones are kept and a portion is missing. The top ten clones hold 4.9% of a sample with roughly 250,000 clones, 82% of them seen once. Sequencing was performed on peripheral blood. All receptors derive from a woman at least 80 years old with active or convalescent COVID-19.

The chain uses TRBV24-1 and TRBJ2-7, with 9 bases fitting TRBD1. Germline CDR1 and CDR2: KGHDR and SFDVKD. The V and J ends lost 9 bases and 5 bases, in that order; junction bases with no gene match: 4. This CDR3 is 12 amino acids long. The CDR3 bases are TGTGCCACCCTGGACAGGGGCAACGAGCAGTACTTC. It specifies CATLDRGNEQYF.

The chain is built from TRBV6-1 and TRBJ2-1; D is undetermined. V lost 1 base and J lost 3, with 7 bases in between. The V gene's germline CDR1 is MNHNS and CDR2 SASEGT. The CDR3 is 14 amino acids. In DNA form, the CDR3 reads TGTGCCAGCAGTGAAGACTCGAACTACAATGAGCAGTTCTTC. Protein sequence: CASSEDSNYNEQFF.

The J gene is TRBJ2-6, the V gene TRBV28, with TRBD2 matching over 14 bases. The CDR3 covers 20 residues. Germline V gene lookup returns CDR1 MDHEN and CDR2 SYDVKM. J lost 0 bases, V lost 6 bases, and 10 bases had no gene match. CDR3 loop: CASRTPGLAGVVSGANVLTF. For the CDR3, the DNA is TGTGCCAGCAGGACACCGGGACTAGCGGGAGTTGTCTCTGGGGCCAACGTCCTGACTTTC.

This chain uses TRBV28 with TRBJ1-4, with TRBD1 matching 7 bases. Germline loops: CDR1 MDHEN, CDR2 SYDVKM. Unmatched junction bases numbered 12, after V lost 7 bases and J lost 4 bases. CDR3 length: 16 amino acids. The CDR3 region is CASTRDSQDFNEKLFF. The CDR3, as DNA: TGTGCCAGCACCCGGGACAGCCAGGATTTTAATGAAAAACTGTTTTTT.

The chain links TRBV6-5 to TRBJ1-1; perhaps TRBD1 as D (6 bases). The CDR3 has 16 residues. The V gene's germline CDR1 is MNHEY and CDR2 SVGAGI. The germline V and J ends were trimmed by 0 bases and 2 bases, with 13 bases remaining between them. CDR3 DNA: TGTGCCAGCAGTTACTCCCCAGGGGCGTTAAACACTGAAGCTTTCTTT. Residues: CASSYSPGALNTEAFF.

V usage is TRBV18 and J usage is TRBJ2-2; possible D gene TRBD1, 5 bases. CDR3 length: 18 amino acids. Germline CDR1 is KGHSH and CDR2 is LQKENI. Trimming took off 0 bases at V and 4 bases at J, with 18 bases between the two ends. For the CDR3, the DNA is TGTGCCAGCTCACCACCGCGGCAGGGCACCGTTGGCACCGGGGAGCTGTTTTTT. Translation gives CASSPPRQGTVGTGELFF.

The rearrangement links TRBV20-1 to TRBJ1-2, with 7 bases aligning to TRBD1. CDR3 size: 13 residues. The V segment lost 4 bases and the J segment 8 bases; nucleotides outside the gene matches: 10. Germline V lookup: CDR1 DFQATT, CDR2 SNEGSKA (reference sequence). The CDR3 DNA follows: TGCAGTGCTATTGACAGGGCCTCGGGCGGCTACACCTTC. Its translation is CSAIDRASGGYTF.

The chain has TRBV5-6 and TRBJ1-2; 9 nucleotides match TRBD1. Per the germline V gene, CDR1 is SGHDT and CDR2 is YYEEEE. The CDR3 runs 15 residues. Trimming cost V 2 bases and J 4 bases; bases outside gene matches: 6. CDR3 residues: CASSFGDRASYGYTF. The CDR3 region has the DNA TGTGCCAGCAGCTTTGGGGACAGGGCCTCCTATGGCTACACCTTC.

The rearrangement joins TRBV20-1 to TRBJ2-5; TRBD1 matches 8 bases. Unmatched junction bases numbered 7, after V lost 6 bases and J lost 10 bases. The CDR3 totals 11 residues. Germline V gene data show CDR1 as DFQATT and CDR2 as SNEGSKA (reference sequence). DNA of the CDR3: TGCAGTGCCCACCTAGGACAGGGCCAGTACTTC. Its translation is CSAHLGQGQYF.